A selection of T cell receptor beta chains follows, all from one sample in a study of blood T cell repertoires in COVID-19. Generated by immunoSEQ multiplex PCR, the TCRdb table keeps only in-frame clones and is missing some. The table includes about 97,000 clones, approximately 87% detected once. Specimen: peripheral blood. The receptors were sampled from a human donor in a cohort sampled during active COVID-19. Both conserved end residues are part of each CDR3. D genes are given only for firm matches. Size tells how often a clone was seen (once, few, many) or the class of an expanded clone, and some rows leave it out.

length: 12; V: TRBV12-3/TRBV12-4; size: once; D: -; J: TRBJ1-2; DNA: TGTGCCAGCAGCACAGGGTCGGCAGGCTACACCTTC; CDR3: CASSTGSAGYTF
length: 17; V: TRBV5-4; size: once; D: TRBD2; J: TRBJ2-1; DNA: TGTGCCAGCAGCTTGGGACCGGGACTAGCGACCAACAATGAGCAGTTCTTC; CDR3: CASSLGPGLATNNEQFF
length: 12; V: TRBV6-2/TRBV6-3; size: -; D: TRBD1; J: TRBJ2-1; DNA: TGTGCCAGCAGCTTTGACAGGGTTGAGCAGTTCTTC; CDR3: CASSFDRVEQFF
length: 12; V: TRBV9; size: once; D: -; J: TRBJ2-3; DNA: TGTGCCAGCAGCGTAGAGGACTATACGCAGTATTTT; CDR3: CASSVEDYTQYF
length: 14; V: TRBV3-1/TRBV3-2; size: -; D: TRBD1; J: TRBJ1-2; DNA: TGTGCCAGCAGCCCCGGGACAGTCAATTATGGCTACACCTTC; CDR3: CASSPGTVNYGYTF
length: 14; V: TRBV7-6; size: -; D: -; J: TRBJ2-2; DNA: TGTGCCAGCAGCTTAGGACAGGACACCGGGGAGCTGTTTTTT; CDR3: CASSLGQDTGELFF
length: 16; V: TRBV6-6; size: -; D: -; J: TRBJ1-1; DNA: TGTGCCAGCAGTCCCCACCCCGCGGGCGGTAACACTGAAGCTTTCTTT; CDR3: CASSPHPAGGNTEAFF
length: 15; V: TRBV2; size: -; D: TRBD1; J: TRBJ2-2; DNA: TGTGCCAGCAGCGCCAGGACAGGGGGTACCGGGGAGCTGTTTTTT; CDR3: CASSARTGGTGELFF
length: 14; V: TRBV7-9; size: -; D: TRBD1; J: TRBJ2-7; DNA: TGTGCCAGCAGCAAGGGGACAGGGGGCTACGAGCAGTACTTC; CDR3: CASSKGTGGYEQYF
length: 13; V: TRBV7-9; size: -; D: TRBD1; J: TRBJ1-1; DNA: TGTGCCAGCAGCGCGACAGGGAACCCTGAAGCTTTCTTT; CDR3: CASSATGNPEAFF
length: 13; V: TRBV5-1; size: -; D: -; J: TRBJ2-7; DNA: TGCGCCAGCAGCAATATACAGGGTCGGGAGCAGTACTTC; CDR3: CASSNIQGREQYF
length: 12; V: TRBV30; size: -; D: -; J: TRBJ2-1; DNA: TGTGCCTGGAGAGGGGCCCTCCCGGAGCAGTTCTTC; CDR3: CAWRGALPEQFF
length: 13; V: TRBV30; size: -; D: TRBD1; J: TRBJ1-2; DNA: TGTGCCTGGAGTGTAGGACAGGGGTATGGCTACACCTTC; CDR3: CAWSVGQGYGYTF
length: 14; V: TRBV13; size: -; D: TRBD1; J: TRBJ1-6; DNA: TGTGCCAGCAGCCACAGGGGCTTTCATTCACCCCTCCACTTT; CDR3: CASSHRGFHSPLHF
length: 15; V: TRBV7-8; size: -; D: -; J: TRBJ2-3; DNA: TGTGCCAGCAGCTTAGCCATGGGAGTCGGAGATACGCAGTATTTT; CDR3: CASSLAMGVGDTQYF
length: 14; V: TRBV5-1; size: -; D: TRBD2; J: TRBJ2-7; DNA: TGCGCCAGCAACGTCGCGGGGGGAACCTACGAGCAGTACTTC; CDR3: CASNVAGGTYEQYF
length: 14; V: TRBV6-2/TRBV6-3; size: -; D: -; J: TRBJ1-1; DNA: TGTGCCAGCAGTTACGGGGGGACCTACACTGAAGCTTTCTTT; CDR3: CASSYGGTYTEAFF
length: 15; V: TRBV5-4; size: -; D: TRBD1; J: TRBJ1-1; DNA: TGTGCCAGCAGCCCGCCGGGACAGGTGAACACTGAAGCTTTCTTT; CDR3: CASSPPGQVNTEAFF
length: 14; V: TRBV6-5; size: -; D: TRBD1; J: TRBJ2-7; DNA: TGTGCCAGCAGTTACGGGACAGGCCACTACGAGCAGTACTTC; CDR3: CASSYGTGHYEQYF
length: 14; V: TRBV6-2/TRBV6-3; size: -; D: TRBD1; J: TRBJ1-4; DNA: TGTGCCAGCAGTTACGGACAGGGGTATGAAAAACTGTTTTTT; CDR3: CASSYGQGYEKLFF